This T cell receptor beta chain was profiled in a study of cytomegalovirus exposure and HLA in healthy donors. CDR3 length: 11 amino acids. V dropped 7 bases and J dropped 11 bases, with 17 bases sitting between them. Looked up from germline, CDR1 is SQVTM and CDR2 is ANQGSEA. The PCR ran on 60 Vbeta and 13 Jbeta primers. Source study methods: Later analysis identified tens of millions of unique TCR beta chains, about 10 million shared. Method: immunoSEQ multiplex PCR; TCRdb's copy keeps in-frame clones and lacks some. For V, J and clone size, that table is used; D and trimming come from the DNA. The sample holds 150,000 to 200,000 clones, around 79% seen once.

V and J are TRBV29-1 and TRBJ2-5; TRBD2 might be the D (6 bases). This receptor was taken from a woman aged 40 to 50 in good health and CMV-seropositive. Specimen: PBMCs. CDR3: CSAYRDLEQYF. CDR3 nucleotides: TGCAGCGCATACCGGGACTTAGAGCAGTACTTC.